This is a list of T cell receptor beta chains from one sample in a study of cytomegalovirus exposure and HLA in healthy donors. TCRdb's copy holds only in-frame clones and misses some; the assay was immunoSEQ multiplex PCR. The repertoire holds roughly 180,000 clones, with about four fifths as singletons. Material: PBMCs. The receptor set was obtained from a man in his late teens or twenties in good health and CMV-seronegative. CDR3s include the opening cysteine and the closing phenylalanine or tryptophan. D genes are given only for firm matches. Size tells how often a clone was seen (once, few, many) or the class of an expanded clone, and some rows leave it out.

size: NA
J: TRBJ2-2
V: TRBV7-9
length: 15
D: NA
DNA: TGTGCCAGCAGTCCTAAGACACCTAACACCGGGGAGCTGTTTTTT
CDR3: CASSPKTPNTGELFF

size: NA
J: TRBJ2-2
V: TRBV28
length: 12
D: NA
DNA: TGTGCCAGCAGAGTGGGAGCCGGGGAGCTGTTTTTT
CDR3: CASRVGAGELFF

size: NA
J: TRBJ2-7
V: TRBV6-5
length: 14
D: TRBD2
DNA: TGTGCCAGCAGTTCGACTAGCGGCACCTACGAGCAGTACTTC
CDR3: CASSSTSGTYEQYF

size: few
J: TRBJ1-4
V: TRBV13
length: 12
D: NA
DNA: TGTGCCAGCAGCCCCCCCCGGGGAAAACTGTTTTTT
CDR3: CASSPPRGKLFF

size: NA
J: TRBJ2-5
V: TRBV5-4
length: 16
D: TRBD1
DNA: TGTGCCAGCAGCTACGCACCGGGACAGGGGTTCGTGGAGCAGTACTTC
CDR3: CASSYAPGQGFVEQYF

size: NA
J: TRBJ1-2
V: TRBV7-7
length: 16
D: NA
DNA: TGTGCTAGCAGCCCAGTCCCGACAGGCGCTAACTATGGCTACACCTTC
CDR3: CASSPVPTGANYGYTF

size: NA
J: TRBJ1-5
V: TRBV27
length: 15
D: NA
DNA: TGTGCCAGCAGTTCGTCTAGACAGCACAATCAGCCCCAGCATTTT
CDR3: CASSSSRQHNQPQHF

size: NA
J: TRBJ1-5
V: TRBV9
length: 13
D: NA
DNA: TGTGCCAGCAGCGGACCCAGGGGACAGCCCCAGCATTTT
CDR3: CASSGPRGQPQHF

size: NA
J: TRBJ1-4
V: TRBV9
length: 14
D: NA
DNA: TGTGCCAGCAGCTCCCAGGTCGAGAATGAAAAACTGTTTTTT
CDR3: CASSSQVENEKLFF

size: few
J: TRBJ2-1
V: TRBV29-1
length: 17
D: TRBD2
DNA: TGCAGCGTTCAACTTAATGGACTAGCGGTCCTCGCAAGTGAGCAGTTCTTC
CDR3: CSVQLNGLAVLASEQFF

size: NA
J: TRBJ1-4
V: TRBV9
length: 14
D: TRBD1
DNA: TGTGCCAGCAGCGCCAGGACAGGGAGTGAAAAACTGTTTTTT
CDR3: CASSARTGSEKLFF

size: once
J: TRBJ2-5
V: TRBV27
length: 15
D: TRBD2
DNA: TGTGCCAGCAGTTTAGTCCTAGCGGGAGCAGAGACCCAGTACTTC
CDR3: CASSLVLAGAETQYF

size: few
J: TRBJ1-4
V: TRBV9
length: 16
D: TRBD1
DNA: TGTGCCAGCAGCGTAGGCCCCCACAGGGGGAATGAAAAACTGTTTTTT
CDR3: CASSVGPHRGNEKLFF

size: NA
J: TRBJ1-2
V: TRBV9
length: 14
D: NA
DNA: TGTGCCAGCAACGTTGACGGGACTAACTATGGCTACACCTTC
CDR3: CASNVDGTNYGYTF

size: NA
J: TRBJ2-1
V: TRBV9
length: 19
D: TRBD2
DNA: TGTGCCAGCAGCCTCCGGACAGGAAATTTACTAGCGGGAGTTAATGAGCAGTTCTTC
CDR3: CASSLRTGNLLAGVNEQFF

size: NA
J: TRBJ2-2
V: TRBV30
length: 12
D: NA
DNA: TGTGCCTGGTCGGGGAACACCGGGGAGCTGTTTTTT
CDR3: CAWSGNTGELFF

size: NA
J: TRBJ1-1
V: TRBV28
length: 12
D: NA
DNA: TGTGCCAGCAGTTTAACCACAGGGAGAGCTTTCTTT
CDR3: CASSLTTGRAFF

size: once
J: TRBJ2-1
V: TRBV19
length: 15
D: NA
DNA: TGTGCCAGTAGCCCGGGAACAACACCCTACAATGAGCAGTTCTTC
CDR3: CASSPGTTPYNEQFF

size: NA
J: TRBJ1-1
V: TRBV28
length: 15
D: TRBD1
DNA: TGTGCCAGCCTGACCCAGGGGGCCGGGAACACTGAAGCTTTCTTT
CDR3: CASLTQGAGNTEAFF

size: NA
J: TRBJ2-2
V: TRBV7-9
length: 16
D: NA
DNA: TGTGCCAGCAGCCATCACAGGGCCTCGAACACCGGGGAGCTGTTTTTT
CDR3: CASSHHRASNTGELFF

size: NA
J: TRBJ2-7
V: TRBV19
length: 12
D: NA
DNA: TGTGCCAGTAGTCTGGCAGGAGGCGAGCAGTACTTC
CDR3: CASSLAGGEQYF

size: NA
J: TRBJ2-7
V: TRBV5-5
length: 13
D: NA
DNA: TGTGCCAGCAGGAGAACCGGGGGTGAACAGCAGTACTTC
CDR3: CASRRTGGEQQYF

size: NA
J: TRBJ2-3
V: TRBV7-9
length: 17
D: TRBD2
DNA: TGTTCCAGCAGCAACTACCTTCTAGCGGGTTACACAGATACGCAGTATTTT
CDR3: CSSSNYLLAGYTDTQYF

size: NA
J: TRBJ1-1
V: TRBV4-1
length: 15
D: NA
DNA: TGCGCCAGCAGCCTTGGACAGCCTGGGAACACTGAAGCTTTCTTT
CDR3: CASSLGQPGNTEAFF

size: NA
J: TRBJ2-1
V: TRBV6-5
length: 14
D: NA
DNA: TGTGCCAGCAGGCCTCCGGGTACTTGGAATGAGCAGTTCTTC
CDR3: CASRPPGTWNEQFF

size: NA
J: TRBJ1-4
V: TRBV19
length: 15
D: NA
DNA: TGTGCCAGTAAGATCCAGGGTTCGACTAATGAAAAACTGTTTTTT
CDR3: CASKIQGSTNEKLFF

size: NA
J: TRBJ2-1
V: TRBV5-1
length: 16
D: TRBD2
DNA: TGCGCCAGCAGCTTGGGGGCGGGAGCTACCTACAATGAGCAGTTCTTC
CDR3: CASSLGAGATYNEQFF

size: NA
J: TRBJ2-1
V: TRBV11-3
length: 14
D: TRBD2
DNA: TGTGCCAGCAGCCTAGCGGGAGGGGTCAATGAGCAGTTCTTC
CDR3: CASSLAGGVNEQFF

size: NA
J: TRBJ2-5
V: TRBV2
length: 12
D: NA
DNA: TGTGCCAGCCGGTTCTCACGAGAGACCCAGTACTTC
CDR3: CASRFSRETQYF

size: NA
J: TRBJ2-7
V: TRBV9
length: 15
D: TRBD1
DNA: TGTGCCAGCAGCGTAGGGGGACAGGGGGCCTACGAGCAGTACTTC
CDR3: CASSVGGQGAYEQYF

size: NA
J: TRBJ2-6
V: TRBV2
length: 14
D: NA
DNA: TGTGCCAGCAATAAGAGGGCTGGGGCCAACGTCCTGACTTTC
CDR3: CASNKRAGANVLTF

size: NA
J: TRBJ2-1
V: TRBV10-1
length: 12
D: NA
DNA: TGCGCCAGCAGTGAGACAAACAATGAGCAGTTCTTC
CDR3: CASSETNNEQFF

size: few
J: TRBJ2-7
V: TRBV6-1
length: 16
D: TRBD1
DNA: TGTGCCAGCAGTGAACACCCAGGGACAGGGTCGGACGAGCAGTACTTC
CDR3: CASSEHPGTGSDEQYF

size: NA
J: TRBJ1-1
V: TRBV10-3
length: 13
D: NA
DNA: TGTGCCATCAGGAACACTATTCTCCCTGAAGCTTTCTTT
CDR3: CAIRNTILPEAFF

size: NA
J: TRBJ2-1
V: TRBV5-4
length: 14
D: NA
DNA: TGTGCCAGCAGCTTGCCAACTAGCTACAATGAGCAGTTCTTC
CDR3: CASSLPTSYNEQFF

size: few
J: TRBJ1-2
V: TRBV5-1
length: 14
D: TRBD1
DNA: TGCGCCAGCAGCCAAGCCGAGGGACAGCGAAGCTACACCTTC
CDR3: CASSQAEGQRSYTF

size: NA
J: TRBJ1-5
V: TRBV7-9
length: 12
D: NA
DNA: TGTTCCAGCAGCGTCGCAGGGCAGCCCCAGCATTTT
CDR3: CSSSVAGQPQHF

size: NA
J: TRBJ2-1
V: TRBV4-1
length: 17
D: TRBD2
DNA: TGCGCCAGCAGCCCGACGCTAGCGGGAGGGTTCTACAATGAGCAGTTCTTC
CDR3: CASSPTLAGGFYNEQFF

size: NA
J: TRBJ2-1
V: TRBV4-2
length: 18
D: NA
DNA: TGTGCCAGCAGCCAAGATGGTACGCTCTTAAGACGCGGAAATGAGCAGTTCTTC
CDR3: CASSQDGTLLRRGNEQFF

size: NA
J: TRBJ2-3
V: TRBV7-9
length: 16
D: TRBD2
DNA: TGTGCCAGCAGCCCCGGGACTAGCGGCAGCACAGATACGCAGTATTTT
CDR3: CASSPGTSGSTDTQYF

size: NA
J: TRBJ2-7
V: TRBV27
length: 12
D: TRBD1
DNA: TGTGCCAGCAGTGACAGGGGCTACGAGCAGTACTTC
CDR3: CASSDRGYEQYF

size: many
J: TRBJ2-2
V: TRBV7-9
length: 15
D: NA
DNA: TGTGCCAGCAGCTCCCCCTTGTGGAACACCGGGGAGCTGTTTTTT
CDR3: CASSSPLWNTGELFF

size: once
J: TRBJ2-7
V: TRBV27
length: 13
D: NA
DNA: TGTGCCAGCAGTTTATCTTGGTGGAGCGAGCAGTACTTC
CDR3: CASSLSWWSEQYF

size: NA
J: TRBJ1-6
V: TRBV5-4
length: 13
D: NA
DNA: TGTGCCAGCAGCTTGACTTTCGAGGGACCCCTCCACTTT
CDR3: CASSLTFEGPLHF

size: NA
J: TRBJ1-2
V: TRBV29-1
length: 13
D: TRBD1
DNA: TGCAGCGTAGACAGGGGGGAGGGAAAAGGCTACACCTTC
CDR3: CSVDRGEGKGYTF

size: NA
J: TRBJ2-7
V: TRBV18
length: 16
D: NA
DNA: TGTGCCAGCTCACCTTACAGACAGGCAGACGCAGACGTGCAGTACTTC
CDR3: CASSPYRQADADVQYF

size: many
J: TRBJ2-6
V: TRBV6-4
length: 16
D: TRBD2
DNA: TGTGCCAGCAGTGACTCGGGGGGGTCTGGGGCCAACGTCCTGACTTTC
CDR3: CASSDSGGSGANVLTF

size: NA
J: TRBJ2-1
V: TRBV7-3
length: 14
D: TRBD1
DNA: TGTGCCAGCAGCGAAGGACAGGGCTTGGATGAGCAGTTCTTC
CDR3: CASSEGQGLDEQFF

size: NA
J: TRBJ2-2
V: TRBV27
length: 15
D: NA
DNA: TGTGCCAGCAGCTTAGGGGGGAAGAACACCGGGGAGCTGTTTTTT
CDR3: CASSLGGKNTGELFF

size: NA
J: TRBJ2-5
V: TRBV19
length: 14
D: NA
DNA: TGTGCCAGTAGTATTGACACACTCGGAGAGACCCAGTACTTC
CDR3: CASSIDTLGETQYF

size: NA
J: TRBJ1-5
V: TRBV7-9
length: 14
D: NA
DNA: TGTGCCAGCAGCTCACAAGGGGGGGATCAGCCCCAGCATTTT
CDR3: CASSSQGGDQPQHF

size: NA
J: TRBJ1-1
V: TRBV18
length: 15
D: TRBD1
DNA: TGTGCCAGCTCACCTACAGGGGCCATGAACACTGAAGCTTTCTTT
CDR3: CASSPTGAMNTEAFF

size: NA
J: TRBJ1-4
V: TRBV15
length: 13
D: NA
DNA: TGTGCCACCAGCTGGGAGGTCAGAGAAAAACTGTTTTTT
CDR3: CATSWEVREKLFF

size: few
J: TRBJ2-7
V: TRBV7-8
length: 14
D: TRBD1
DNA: TGTGCCAGCAGCTCCCCGGACAGGCCTCAAGAGCAGTACTTC
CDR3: CASSSPDRPQEQYF

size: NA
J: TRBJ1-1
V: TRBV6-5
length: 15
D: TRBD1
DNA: TGTGCCAGCACCCGGACAGGGGGGACGAACACTGAAGCTTTCTTT
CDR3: CASTRTGGTNTEAFF